The 10 T cell receptor beta chains given below trace back to one sample, sequenced in a study of graft-versus-host responses after intestinal transplantation. Method: immunoSEQ multiplex PCR; TCRdb's copy keeps in-frame clones and lacks some. In the table there are 9,100 or so clones, roughly 89% of which are singletons. The specimen was PBMCs, collected approximately 47 days after intestinal transplant. The receptors here all came from a human patient who received an intestinal transplant, so some T cells may come from the graft donor.

Here the CDR3 reads CSVFRGGDTEAFF. The CDR3 nucleotides read TGCAGCGTGTTCAGGGGCGGGGACACTGAAGCTTTCTTT. The chain couples TRBV29-1 to TRBJ1-1, with D possibly TRBD1 on 6 matching bases. Trimming stripped 6 bases from V and 3 bases from J, with 14 bases between. This CDR3 is built from 13 residues. Germline CDR1 and CDR2: SQVTM and ANQGSEA. The full variable domain, completed using reference TRBV29-1 and TRBJ1-1, is SAVISQKPSRDICQRGTSLTIQCQVDSQVTMMFWYRQQPGQSLTLIATANQGSEATYESGFVIDKFPISRPNLTFSTLTVSNMSPEDSSIYLCSVFRGGDTEAFFGQGTRLTVV.

V usage is TRBV30 and J usage is TRBJ1-4; D gene ambiguous. The CDR3 covers 14 residues. V was shortened by 6 bases and J by 0 bases, with 11 bases between the two germline ends. In germline, CDR1 is GTSNPN, CDR2 SVGIG (reference sequence). CDR3 DNA sequence: TGTGCCTGTAAAACAGCCGCAACTAATGAAAAACTGTTTTTT. It codes for CACKTAATNEKLFF.

The rearrangement joins TRBV7-9 to TRBJ1-2; D unresolved. CDR1 and CDR2 from the germline V gene are SEHNR and FQNEAQ (reference sequence). The ends were cut back, 7 bases at V and 12 bases at J, with 6 bases in the middle. This CDR3 contains 8 residues. CDR3: CASIPHTF. CDR3 in DNA: TGTGCCAGCATCCCCCACACCTTC. Full variable domain (outside the CDR3, taken from reference TRBV7-9 and TRBJ1-2): DTGVSQNPRHKITKRGQNVTFRCDPISEHNRLYWYRQTLGQGPEFLTYFQNEAQLEKSRLLSDRFSAERPKGSFSTLEIQRTEQGDSAMYLCASIPHTFGSGTRLTVV.

This clone has a single count. This chain joins TRBV2 and TRBJ2-3; D could derive from TRBD1 or TRBD2 (6 bases each). The V end was cut by 6 bases, the J end by 1 base, with 8 bases between. There are 13 residues in the CDR3. Germline V gene sequence: CDR1 SNHLY, CDR2 FYNNEI. The DNA for the CDR3 is TGTGCCAGCAGAGGGGGGCGCACAGATACGCAGTATTTT. Translation gives CASRGGRTDTQYF.

This chain joins TRBV15 and TRBJ2-1, with D possibly matching TRBD2 (5 bases). Trimming removed 3 bases at V and 4 bases at J, with 16 bases between. CDR1 and CDR2 (germline): LNHNV, YYDKDF (reference sequence). This CDR3 region has 16 residues. In DNA form, the CDR3 reads TGTGCCACCAGCAGGCACCGGGGTGGGGTTTACAATGAGCAGTTCTTC. Translated, it gives CATSRHRGGVYNEQFF. Drawing the rest from reference TRBV15 and TRBJ2-1, the complete variable domain is DAMVIQNPRYQVTQFGKPVTLSCSQTLNHNVMYWYQQKSSQAPKLLFHYYDKDFNNEADTPDNFQSRRPNTSFCFLDIRSPGLGDTAMYLCATSRHRGGVYNEQFFGPGTRLTVL.

The genes are TRBV7-7 and TRBJ2-1, with D uncertain. This CDR3 has 13 residues. Looked up from germline, CDR1 is SSHAT and CDR2 is FNYEAQ (reference sequence). Trimming shortened V by 2 bases and J by 15 bases, and 17 bases separated the two germline ends. CDR3 DNA: TGTGCCAGCAGCTTATCTGAGAACGTCGATCCGTTCTTC. Its protein product is CASSLSENVDPFF. Based on the CDR3 plus reference TRBV7-7 and TRBJ2-1, the full variable domain is GAGVSQSPRYKVTKRGQDVTLRCDPISSHATLYWYQQALGQGPEFLTYFNYEAQPDKSGLPSDRFSAERPEGSISTLTIQRTEQRDSAMYRCASSLSENVDPFFGPGTRLTVL.

CDR3 loop: CAWSGWGGKDTIYF. CDR3 bases: TGTGCCTGGAGTGGGTGGGGGGGAAAGGACACCATATATTTT. The V gene is TRBV30, the J gene TRBJ1-3; a weak D match, TRBD1 (5 bases). Germline V gene lookup returns CDR1 GTSNPN and CDR2 SVGIG (reference sequence). V lost 1 base, J lost 8 bases, and 15 bases lay in between. This CDR3 contains 14 residues.

This sequence joins TRBV6-5 and TRBJ1-1, with a possible D match to TRBD1 (5 bases). The CDR3 is made up of 13 amino acids. V lost 10 bases to trimming and J lost 3 bases, with 15 bases between them. Germline CDR1 and CDR2: MNHEY and SVGAGI. The CDR3 DNA follows: TGTGCCACAGGAATGGGGGGGGACACTGAAGCTTTCTTT. Its protein product is CATGMGGDTEAFF.

J is TRBJ1-2 and V is TRBV6-5; perhaps TRBD1 as D (5 bases). The CDR3 loop spans 13 amino acids. Germline V lookup: CDR1 MNHEY, CDR2 SVGAGI. V was clipped by 2 bases and J by 8 bases, with 12 bases between them. In DNA, the CDR3 is TGTGCCAGCAGTTACGGCAGGGAGGACGGCTACACCTTC. As protein: CASSYGREDGYTF.

The chain has TRBV5-1 and TRBJ2-5, with 10 bases lining up with TRBD1. This CDR3 comprises 18 residues. Germline lookup yields CDR1 SGHRS and CDR2 YFSETQ. The J segment lost 5 bases and the V segment lost 3 bases, leaving 16 bases of the junction unmatched. The CDR3 DNA is TGCGCCAGCAGCTCAACCGGGACAGGGGACACCCTCGGGGAGACCCAGTACTTC. It specifies CASSSTGTGDTLGETQYF.